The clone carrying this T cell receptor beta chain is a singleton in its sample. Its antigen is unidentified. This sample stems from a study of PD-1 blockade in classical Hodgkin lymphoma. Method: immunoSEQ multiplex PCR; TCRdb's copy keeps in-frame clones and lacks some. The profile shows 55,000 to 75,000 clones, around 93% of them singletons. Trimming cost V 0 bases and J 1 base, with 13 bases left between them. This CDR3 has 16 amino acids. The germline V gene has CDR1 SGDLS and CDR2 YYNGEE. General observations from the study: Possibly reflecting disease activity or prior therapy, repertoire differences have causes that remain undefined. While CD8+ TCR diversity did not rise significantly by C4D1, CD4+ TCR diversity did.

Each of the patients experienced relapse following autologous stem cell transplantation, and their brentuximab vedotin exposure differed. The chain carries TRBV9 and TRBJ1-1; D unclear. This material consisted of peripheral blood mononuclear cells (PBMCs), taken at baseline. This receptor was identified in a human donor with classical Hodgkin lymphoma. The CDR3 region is CASSVAFPGGNTEAFF. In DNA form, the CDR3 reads TGTGCCAGCAGCGTAGCATTTCCGGGCGGGAACACTGAAGCTTTCTTT.